This TCR beta chain appears in the sequencing data of a study of vaccination effects on CD4 cells after COVID-19. Study-level background: Post-vaccine sampling took place a median of 72 days after the second dose.

The V gene's germline CDR1 is SQVTM and CDR2 ANQGSEA. The CDR3 covers 14 residues. The ends were cut back, 4 bases at V and 5 bases at J, with 17 bases in the middle. Using immunoSEQ multiplex PCR, the repertoire was profiled, and TCRdb retains in-frame clones only, with some absent. The repertoire holds over 30,000 clones, roughly 78% seen once, with around 1.5% in the top ten. With the ViraFEST assay, the study expanded antigen-specific CD4+ T cells using viral peptide pools, then sequenced them. Isolating CD4+ T cells followed 9 to 11 days of culture. Participants completed two doses of the BNT162b2 or mRNA-1273 vaccine. With regard to this clone: Its antigen is as yet unknown.

The chain carries TRBV29-1 and TRBJ2-5; tentatively, D is TRBD1 (5 bases). This sequence originates from a human donor who received a COVID-19 vaccine. Some clones in this sample may be carry-over from other donors' samples. The sample consisted of CD4+ T cells from PBMCs cultured with HCoV-NL63 spike peptides, taken after COVID-19 vaccination. CDR3 sequence: CSVVLWQGGETQYF. The CDR3 nucleotides read TGCAGCGTTGTTCTTTGGCAGGGTGGGGAGACCCAGTACTTC.